The next 19 T cell receptor beta chains were all read from a single sample in a study of Graves' ophthalmopathy and Graves' hyperthyroidism. Beta-chain TCR CDR3 regions were amplified from RNA transcripts. Scientists carried out first-round RT-PCR using HTBI primers and then a second-round multiplex PCR. TCRdb used MiXCR to reprocess the multiplex PCR reads, holding one entry per CDR3 protein. This table holds some 750,000 distinct CDR3 sequences, approximately 40% found once. Sequenced material: peripheral blood. These receptors were obtained from an adult man with Graves' ophthalmopathy.

Remarks on this clonotype: A much larger clone differs by one base, so this may be a read error. The gene calls are TRBV29-1 and TRBJ2-7; 8 nucleotides match TRBD2. The CDR3 sequence is 18 residues long. Germline V lookup: CDR1 SQVTM, CDR2 ANQGSEA. CDR3 loop: CGVVVRPLTGGIPYEQYF. CDR3 coding DNA: TGCGGCGTTGTTGTTCGGCCACTGACGGGAGGGATCCCCTACGAGCAGTACTTC.

This clonotype has at least ten counts. This chain links TRBV29-1 with TRBJ2-2; D unresolved. Germline V gene lookup returns CDR1 SQVTM and CDR2 ANQGSEA. Trimming left V 7 bases short and J 0 bases short, with 9 bases between. The CDR3 contains 13 residues. The CDR3 spells CSAWTANTGELFF. The CDR3 DNA is TGCAGCGCATGGACGGCGAACACCGGGGAGCTGTTTTTT.

This clonotype showed up just a few times. The junction departs from the called germline gene at one end, perhaps through a read error. The V and J genes are TRBV19 and TRBJ2-2; maybe TRBD2 (5 bases). Germline V CDR1 and CDR2: LNHDA, SQIVND (reference sequence). This CDR3 contains 14 residues. CDR3 nucleotide sequence: TGTGCCAGTAAGGTTGAGAGGAACACCGGGAAGCTGTTTTTT. It encodes CASKVERNTGKLFF.

The table lists this clonotype with a count of one. The germline gene is not matched at one end of the junction; a read error may be the cause. The genes are TRBV20-1 and TRBJ1-2; tentatively, D is TRBD1 (6 bases). The CDR3 spans 16 residues. CDR1 and CDR2 (germline): DFQATT, SNEGSKA (reference sequence). The CDR3 region is CNARDPWTAASYGYTF. For the CDR3, the DNA is TGCAATGCTAGAGACCCCTGGACAGCCGCTAGCTATGGCTACACCTTC.

This clonotype was seen ten or more times. The rearrangement joins TRBV15 to TRBJ1-6; 7 nucleotides line up with TRBD1. The CDR3 runs to 15 residues. V gave up 1 base and J gave up 6 bases; unmatched junction bases: 3. Germline CDR1 reads LNHNV; CDR2 reads YYDKDF (reference sequence). The CDR3 DNA reads TGTGCCACCAGCAGAGCCGCAGGGGGTAATTCACCCCTCCACTTT. Translating it yields CATSRAAGGNSPLHF.

This clonotype has at least ten counts. This chain links TRBV10-3 with TRBJ2-7; TRBD1 aligns across 8 bases. Germline V gives CDR1 ENHRY, CDR2 SYGVKD. V lost 6 bases to trimming and J lost 2 bases; unmatched junction nucleotides: 6. The CDR3 totals 14 residues. The CDR3: CAIRMDRDTYEQYF. Here the CDR3 DNA reads TGTGCCATCAGGATGGACAGGGACACCTACGAGCAGTACTTC.

The V call is TRBV7-2, the J call TRBJ1-5; D is unclear. CDR3 length: 15 residues. V was pared by 1 base and J by 6 bases, with 13 bases between. Germline CDR1 reads SGHTA; CDR2 reads FQGNSA. CDR3 sequence reads: CASSLGPNIGQPQHF. Written as DNA, the CDR3 is TGTGCCAGCAGCTTAGGGCCCAATATTGGTCAGCCCCAGCATTTT.

The chain couples TRBV11-1 to TRBJ1-1; possible D gene TRBD1, 5 bases. The CDR3 length is 16 residues. Trimming shortened V by 5 bases and J by 0 bases, and 16 bases separated the two germline ends. CDR1 is SGHAT and CDR2 is FQDESV in the germline V gene (reference sequence). CDR3 sequence reads: CASSPPGDVVNTEAFF. The DNA for the CDR3 is TGTGCCAGCAGCCCCCCCGGGGACGTAGTGAACACTGAAGCTTTCTTT.

This clonotype has more than one count but fewer than ten. The chain carries TRBV6-5 and TRBJ1-4; D is perhaps TRBD1 (6 bases). CDR3 length: 15 residues. V lost 6 bases, J lost 0 bases, and 11 bases lay in between. Germline V lookup: CDR1 MNHEY, CDR2 SVGAGI. The chain's CDR3 is CASSHREATNEKLFF. As DNA, the CDR3 is TGTGCCAGCAGCCACAGGGAGGCAACTAATGAAAAACTGTTTTTT.

This clonotype appeared many times. The genes are TRBV29-1 and TRBJ2-6; no reliable D call. The CDR3 runs to 14 residues. Trimming cost V 2 bases and J 13 bases, with 18 bases left between them. The germline V gene encodes CDR1 SQVTM and CDR2 ANQGSEA. In nucleotides, the CDR3 is TGCAGCGTTGAACTATATAAAGGCCCGCTAGTCCTGACTTTC. It is translated as CSVELYKGPLVLTF.

This chain connects TRBV7-9 to TRBJ2-5; TRBD2 agrees at 14 bases. The length of the CDR3 is 17 residues. Germline V gene data show CDR1 as SEHNR and CDR2 as FQNEAQ (reference sequence). V lost 1 base to trimming and J lost 4 bases; unmatched junction nucleotides: 5. CDR3 DNA sequence: TGTGCCAGCAGCTTAGTTTTGGGGACTAGCGGGGGAGAGACCCAGTACTTC. Its protein is CASSLVLGTSGGETQYF.

Many counts were recorded for this clonotype. The chain uses TRBV19 and TRBJ1-5, with a possible D match to TRBD1 (5 bases). V lost 7 bases and J lost 4, with 11 bases in between. The CDR3 is made up of 13 amino acids. The germline V gene has CDR1 LNHDA and CDR2 SQIVND (reference sequence). CDR3 in DNA: TGTGCCAGTACTATTAAGGGGAATCAGCCCCAGCATTTT. It encodes CASTIKGNQPQHF. The complete variable domain, with remaining parts taken from reference TRBV19 and TRBJ1-5, reads DGGITQSPKYLFRKEGQNVTLSCEQNLNHDAMYWYRQDPGQGLRLIYYSQIVNDFQKGDIAEGYSVSREKKESFPLTVTSAQKNPTAFYLCASTIKGNQPQHFGDGTRLSIL.

This clonotype appeared a few times. V and J are TRBV13 and TRBJ2-5; possible D gene TRBD1, 5 bases. The CDR3 extends over 12 amino acids. Germline CDR1 reads PRHDT; CDR2 reads FYEKMQ (reference sequence). The V end lost 5 bases, the J end lost 3 bases, and 7 bases lay between the germline ends. The CDR3 is CASSQQEETQYF. DNA of the CDR3: TGTGCCAGCAGCCAACAGGAAGAGACCCAGTACTTC.

This clonotype was observed a handful of times. This chain links TRBV4-1 with TRBJ1-5; D not resolved. V was clipped by 1 base and J by 0 bases, with 13 bases between them. The CDR3 is 17 residues long. Germline loops: CDR1 MGHRA, CDR2 YSYEKL. The CDR3 protein is CASSQGTAWGSNQPQHF. The CDR3, as DNA: TGCGCCAGCAGCCAAGGGACTGCCTGGGGTAGCAATCAGCCCCAGCATTTT.

On this clonotype itself: The missing conserved phenylalanine or tryptophan at the end of this CDR3 makes a read error likely. The genes are TRBV20-1 and TRBJ1-1; D gene unclear. The CDR3 runs to 14 residues. Looked up from germline, CDR1 is DFQATT and CDR2 is SNEGSKA (reference sequence). V was clipped by 4 bases and J by 0 bases, with 12 bases between them. Here the CDR3 DNA reads TGCAGTGCTACTGACATCTTAATGAACACTGAAGCTTTCCTT. Protein: CSATDILMNTEAFL.

The chain uses TRBV20-1 and TRBJ1-1; D is possibly TRBD1 (6 bases). The germline V gene has CDR1 DFQATT and CDR2 SNEGSKA (reference sequence). Trimming shortened V by 5 bases and J by 0 bases, and 19 bases separated the two germline ends. The CDR3 consists of 16 residues. The CDR3 loop is CSAPNGGATLNTEAFF. The CDR3 DNA reads TGCAGTGCTCCGAACGGGGGGGCTACACTGAACACTGAAGCTTTCTTT.

The chain recombines TRBV6-5 with TRBJ2-6; D remains unclear. The CDR3 is made up of 15 amino acids. The germline gives CDR1 MNHEY, CDR2 SVGAGI. Trimming removed 5 bases from V and 1 base from J, with 9 bases in between. The CDR3 DNA sequence: TGTGCCAGCAGTCGGACGGAGTCTGGGGCCAACGTCCTGACTTTC. It encodes CASSRTESGANVLTF.

This clonotype has only a few counts. This rearrangement joins TRBV7-9 to TRBJ1-2; 9 positions agree with TRBD1. The CDR3 loop spans 15 amino acids. Germline trimming cut 6 bases from V and 2 bases from J; bases unmatched to any gene: 7. The germline gives CDR1 SEHNR, CDR2 FQNEAQ (reference sequence). The CDR3 coding sequence is TGTGCCAGCAGTACCGGGACAGGGAACAACTATGGCTACACCTTC. Encoded protein: CASSTGTGNNYGYTF.

A few counts support this clonotype. A junction end diverges from the germline sequence, so it may reflect a read error. The CDR3 DNA reads TGTGCCAGCAGTTTCGGGCAGTCTTTTAATCAGCCCCAGCATTTT. This translates into CASSFGQSFNQPQHF. The gene calls are TRBV24-1 and TRBJ1-5; D not certain. This CDR3 contains 15 residues. Germline V CDR1 and CDR2: KGHDR, SFDVKD.